The T cell receptor beta chain described here comes from a study of control samples from healthy donors and cancer patients. Clones were sequenced by immunoSEQ multiplex PCR, and TCRdb holds only the in-frame ones, with some missing. The sample includes around 130,000 clones, 80% to 95% of them seen just once. The CDR3 extends over 15 amino acids. V shed 2 bases, J shed 4 bases, and the junction held 4 bases outside the gene matches. CDR1 and CDR2 (germline): GTSNPN, SVGIG (reference sequence). The chain couples TRBV30 to TRBJ2-2; TRBD1 agrees at 10 bases. The sequence derives from a man aged 18 to 35 in good health. The specimen was blood. The CDR3 DNA is TGTGCCTGGAGTTGGGACAGGGGACCCACCGGGGAGCTGTTTTTT. Amino acids: CAWSWDRGPTGELFF.